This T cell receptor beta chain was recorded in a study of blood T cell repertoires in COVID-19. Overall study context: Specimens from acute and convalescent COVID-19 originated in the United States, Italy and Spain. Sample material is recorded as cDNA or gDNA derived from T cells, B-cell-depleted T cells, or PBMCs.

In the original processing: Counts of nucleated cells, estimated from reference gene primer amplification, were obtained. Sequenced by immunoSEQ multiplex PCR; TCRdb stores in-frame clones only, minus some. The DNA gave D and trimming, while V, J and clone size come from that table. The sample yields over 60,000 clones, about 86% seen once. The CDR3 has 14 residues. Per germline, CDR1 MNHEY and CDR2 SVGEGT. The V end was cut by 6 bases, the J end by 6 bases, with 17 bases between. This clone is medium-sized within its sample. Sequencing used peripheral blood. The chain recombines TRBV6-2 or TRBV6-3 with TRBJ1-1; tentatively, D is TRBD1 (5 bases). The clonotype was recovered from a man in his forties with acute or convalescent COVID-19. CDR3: CASSRDGGRSEAFF. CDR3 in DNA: TGTGCCAGCAGCAGGGACGGAGGGAGGTCTGAAGCTTTCTTT.